Following are 28 T cell receptor beta chains from one sample sequenced in a study of PD-1 blockade in classical Hodgkin lymphoma. All the patients suffered relapse after autologous stem cell transplantation, and brentuximab vedotin exposure differed. Data came from immunoSEQ multiplex PCR; TCRdb stores just in-frame clones and leaves some out. The sample has over 35,000 clones; over 60% are singletons. The material was peripheral blood mononuclear cells (PBMCs), obtained before the second cycle of nivolumab. These TCRs come from a human donor with classical Hodgkin lymphoma.

The J gene is TRBJ2-7, the V gene TRBV5-5, with TRBD2 identical over 10 bases. The CDR3 loop spans 15 amino acids. Germline CDR1 SGHKS, CDR2 YYEKEE (reference sequence). V was clipped by 2 bases and J by 3 bases; unmatched bases: 5. CDR3 bases: TGTGCCAGCAGCTTCTCTGGACTAGCGGACTACGAGCAGTACTTC. This gives the protein CASSFSGLADYEQYF. The whole variable domain, filled in from reference TRBV5-5 and TRBJ2-7, reads DAGVTQSPTHLIKTRGQQVTLRCSPISGHKSVSWYQQVLGQGPQFIFQYYEKEERGRGNFPDRFSARQFPNYSSELNVNALLLGDSALYLCASSFSGLADYEQYFGPGTRLTVT.

The V and J genes are TRBV4-1 and TRBJ2-5; TRBD2 agrees at 11 bases. The V gene's germline CDR1 is MGHRA and CDR2 YSYEKL. The length of the CDR3 is 18 residues. The ends lost 6 bases at V and 4 bases at J; junction bases unmatched: 16. The CDR3 here is CASSPTRISGRAGETQYF. The CDR3 nucleotides read TGCGCCAGCAGTCCAACAAGAATTAGCGGGAGGGCCGGAGAGACCCAGTACTTC.

This sequence joins TRBV4-1 and TRBJ1-4; TRBD1 matches 7 bases. This CDR3 has 17 residues. J gave up 0 bases and V 3 bases, and 7 bases lay outside the gene matches. The V gene's germline CDR1 is MGHRA and CDR2 YSYEKL. This CDR3 is CASSHVGQRATNEKLFF. The CDR3 bases are TGCGCCAGCAGCCATGTGGGACAGCGTGCAACTAATGAAAAACTGTTTTTT.

This chain connects TRBV28 to TRBJ2-3; the D gene is possibly TRBD2 (5 bases). The V end lost 6 bases, the J end lost 0 bases, and 22 bases lay between the germline ends. The V gene's germline CDR1 is MDHEN and CDR2 SYDVKM. The CDR3 is made up of 18 amino acids. The CDR3 nucleotides are TGTGCCAGCAGCTATATCGGACGGACTGCTCTTAGCACAGATACGCAGTATTTT. Its protein product is CASSYIGRTALSTDTQYF.

This clone was counted once. This chain links TRBV6-4 with TRBJ2-2, with TRBD1 identical over 8 bases. The junction had 7 bases not matched to a gene; V was cut back by 5 bases and J by 5 bases. Germline V gives CDR1 MRHNA, CDR2 SNTAGT. The CDR3 runs to 15 residues. CDR3 coding DNA: TGTGCCAGCAGTACCGGGACAGGAGGGACCGGGGAGCTGTTTTTT. Translated: CASSTGTGGTGELFF.

V is TRBV11-3 and J is TRBJ2-2, with D perhaps TRBD1 (6 bases). Per the germline V gene, CDR1 is SGHNT and CDR2 is YENEEA. The CDR3 totals 15 residues. The V and J ends lost 0 bases and 9 bases respectively, with 14 bases between them. The CDR3 protein is CASSLDLQGTRELFF. CDR3 sequence (DNA): TGTGCCAGCAGCTTAGATCTACAGGGTACCAGGGAGCTGTTTTTT.

This chain connects TRBV11-3 to TRBJ2-1; TRBD1 might be the D (6 bases). The V gene's germline CDR1 is SGHNT and CDR2 YENEEA. V shed 1 base and J shed 5 bases, with 6 bases lying between them. The CDR3 covers 13 residues. The CDR3 sequence is CASSLGTDNEQFF. CDR3 nucleotide sequence: TGTGCCAGCAGCTTAGGGACAGACAATGAGCAGTTCTTC.

V gene TRBV30 combines with J gene TRBJ1-5; 7 nucleotides line up with TRBD1. The V segment lost 2 bases and the J segment 6 bases; nucleotides outside the gene matches: 19. The CDR3 consists of 18 residues. Germline lookup yields CDR1 GTSNPN and CDR2 SVGIG (reference sequence). The CDR3 sequence is CAWSSLFSRQGDSQPQHF. CDR3 sequence (DNA): TGTGCCTGGAGTTCCCTTTTCTCGAGACAGGGTGACAGTCAGCCCCAGCATTTT.

A single count supports this clone. A junction end diverges from the germline sequence, so it may reflect a read error. This sequence joins TRBV11-2 and TRBJ2-7; 7 bases line up with TRBD2. This CDR3 comprises 16 residues. Germline V CDR1 and CDR2: SGHAT, FQNNGV. CDR3: CASSLAGLAATYKQYF. As DNA, the CDR3 is TGTGCCAGCAGCTTAGCAGGGCTAGCGGCTACCTACAAGCAGTACTTC.

The J gene is TRBJ1-3, the V gene TRBV2; D is unresolved. The CDR3 covers 11 residues. Between the trimmed V and J ends, which lost 6 bases and 0 bases, there was a span of 0 bases. Germline V lookup: CDR1 SNHLY, CDR2 FYNNEI. CDR3 coding DNA: TGTGCCAGCAGCTCTGGAAACACCATATATTTT. Its protein is CASSSGNTIYF.

Notes on this clone: Its ends do not fully match the called genes, so a read error is possible. This rearrangement joins TRBV18 to TRBJ2-7; 11 nucleotides align to TRBD2. Germline lookup yields CDR1 KGHSH and CDR2 LQKENI. The CDR3 runs 17 residues. CDR3 DNA sequence: TGTGCCAGCTCGCCACTAGCGGGAGATGTAGAAGGCTACGAGCAGTACTTC. It encodes CASSPLAGDVEGYEQYF.

The chain recombines TRBV7-9 with TRBJ1-5, with a possible D match to TRBD1 (6 bases). The CDR3 is 17 amino acids. CDR1 is SEHNR and CDR2 is FQNEAQ in the germline V gene (reference sequence). The germline V and J ends were trimmed by 1 base and 7 bases, with 20 bases remaining between them. DNA of the CDR3: TGTGCCAGCAGCTTAGGTATCCGGCAGGGGTTGCAACAGCCCCAGCATTTT. It is translated as CASSLGIRQGLQQPQHF.

The chain recombines TRBV28 with TRBJ2-1; 11 bases fit TRBD2. The germline V gene has CDR1 MDHEN and CDR2 SYDVKM. CDR3 length: 15 amino acids. The V gene end was trimmed by 6 bases and the J gene end by 7 bases; junction bases not matched to a gene: 8. CDR3 region: CASSPTSGGHNEQFF. The DNA of the CDR3 is TGTGCCAGCAGCCCTACTAGCGGGGGCCATAATGAGCAGTTCTTC. The full variable domain, in which reference TRBV28 and TRBJ2-1 provide the parts outside the CDR3, is DVKVTQSSRYLVKRTGEKVFLECVQDMDHENMFWYRQDPGLGLRLIYFSYDVKMKEKGDIPEGYSVSREKKERFSLILESASTNQTSMYLCASSPTSGGHNEQFFGPGTRLTVL.

The rearrangement uses TRBV15 and TRBJ1-5; a weak D match, TRBD1 (6 bases). CDR3 length equals 18 residues. Germline CDR1 and CDR2: LNHNV and YYDKDF (reference sequence). V lost 0 bases, J lost 3 bases, and 18 bases lay in between. The DNA for the CDR3 is TGTGCCACCAGCAGAGATCTACCGGGGGGGGCGGTCAATCAGCCCCAGCATTTT. Translation gives CATSRDLPGGAVNQPQHF.

J is TRBJ2-2 and V is TRBV6-5; no clear D. The length of the CDR3 is 13 residues. CDR1 and CDR2 from the germline V gene are MNHEY and SVGAGI. Trimming stripped 6 bases from V and 2 bases from J, with 7 bases between. CDR3 DNA: TGTGCCAGCAGCCCTACAAACACCGGGGAGCTGTTTTTT. Protein sequence: CASSPTNTGELFF.

This chain links TRBV21-1 with TRBJ1-3. TRBV21-1 is noted as a pseudogene. CDR3 length: 21 residues. CDR3 coding DNA: TGTGCCAGCAGCAAAAACCATTCGTACTTAAGGACGGATCGTAAAGGAAACACCATATATTTT. Translation gives CASSKNHSYLRTDRKGNTIYF.

This clone came up once. The rearrangement joins TRBV29-1 to TRBJ2-2; 11 positions agree with TRBD2. Per germline, CDR1 SQVTM and CDR2 ANQGSEA. Unmatched junction bases numbered 10, after V lost 6 bases and J lost 1 base. The CDR3 extends over 17 amino acids. The CDR3 nucleotides are TGCAGCGTCGGAGGGTCTAGCGGGAGGCTGAACACCGGGGAGCTGTTTTTT. Protein product: CSVGGSSGRLNTGELFF.

The chain recombines TRBV6-1 with TRBJ1-2; 7 bases map to TRBD1. The trim removed 6 bases at V and 7 bases at J, leaving 5 bases unmatched. The CDR3 runs to 12 residues. The germline V gene encodes CDR1 MNHNS and CDR2 SASEGT. CDR3 sequence: CASRATGFGYTF. The CDR3 region has the DNA TGTGCCAGCAGGGCGACAGGGTTTGGCTACACCTTC.

The chain employs TRBV11-2 and TRBJ2-3, with D unclear. V was trimmed by 0 bases and J by 6 bases, leaving 7 bases between them. This CDR3 region has 13 residues. Looked up from germline, CDR1 is SGHAT and CDR2 is FQNNGV. As DNA, the CDR3 is TGTGCCAGCAGCTTAGAATTTTGGGATACGCAGTATTTT. Translation: CASSLEFWDTQYF.

The V gene is TRBV5-5, the J gene TRBJ2-7; D remains ambiguous. From germline, CDR1 is SGHKS and CDR2 YYEKEE (reference sequence). The V and J ends lost 4 bases and 1 base respectively, with 6 bases between them. There are 12 residues in the CDR3. The CDR3 is CASSGHSYEQYF. CDR3 DNA sequence: TGTGCCAGCAGCGGGCATTCCTACGAGCAGTACTTC.

Regarding this clone: At one boundary the junction diverges from the germline segment, which might be a read error. The gene calls are TRBV5-5 and TRBJ1-1; D might be TRBD1 (5 bases). CDR1 is SGHKS and CDR2 is YYEKEE in the germline V gene (reference sequence). The CDR3 sequence is 13 residues long. The CDR3: CASSQDSGAEAFF. The CDR3 coding sequence is TGCGCCAGCAGCCAAGACAGTGGGGCTGAAGCTTTCTTT.

The rearrangement uses TRBV5-4 and TRBJ2-1; 8 positions match TRBD2. The germline V gene has CDR1 SGHNT and CDR2 YYREEE (reference sequence). V lost 4 bases to trimming and J lost 4 bases; unmatched junction nucleotides: 10. This CDR3 has 16 amino acids. The CDR3 region is CASSRTTSGKYNEQFF. CDR3 coding DNA: TGTGCCAGCAGCCGTACTACTAGCGGAAAGTACAATGAGCAGTTCTTC.

This sequence joins TRBV27 and TRBJ2-7; either TRBD1 or TRBD2 may fit D (5 bases each). Per germline, CDR1 MNHEY and CDR2 SMNVEV (reference sequence). V was clipped by 4 bases and J by 5 bases, with 15 bases between them. The CDR3 runs 14 residues. The CDR3, as DNA: TGTGCCAGCAGTTATGCTAGACGGGGCCACGAGCAGTACTTC. It encodes CASSYARRGHEQYF.

This chain uses TRBV27 with TRBJ1-1; the match to TRBD1 covers 7 bases. Trimming removed 7 bases from V and 2 bases from J; junction bases left unmatched: 7. Germline V lookup: CDR1 MNHEY, CDR2 SMNVEV (reference sequence). The CDR3 is 14 amino acids. CDR3 amino acids: CASTPGQLNTEAFF. For the CDR3, the DNA is TGTGCCAGCACCCCGGGACAGCTTAACACTGAAGCTTTCTTT.

This chain links TRBV12-5 with TRBJ2-1, with a possible D match to TRBD2 (5 bases). Between the trimmed V and J ends, which lost 7 bases and 5 bases, there was a span of 15 bases. There are 14 residues in the CDR3. From germline, CDR1 is LGHNT and CDR2 FRNRAP. CDR3 protein: CASVGGSAHNEQFF. CDR3 in DNA: TGTGCTAGTGTGGGTGGGAGTGCCCACAATGAGCAGTTCTTC.

V gene TRBV7-2 combines with J gene TRBJ1-1; 8 bases line up with TRBD1. From germline, CDR1 is SGHTA and CDR2 FQGNSA. V lost 3 bases to trimming and J lost 7 bases; unmatched junction nucleotides: 1. CDR3 length: 12 residues. The CDR3 DNA follows: TGTGCCAGCAGCTTTGGACAGGGTGAAGCTTTCTTT. Its protein is CASSFGQGEAFF.

This clone was seen just once. The chain links TRBV6-5 to TRBJ2-2, with D possibly being TRBD2 (7 bases). The CDR3 is 15 residues long. Between the trimmed V and J ends, which lost 5 bases and 3 bases, there was a span of 13 bases. Germline V CDR1 and CDR2: MNHEY, SVGAGI. The CDR3 bases are TGTGCCAGCAGTCGGGGGGCCCTATACACCGGGGAGCTGTTTTTT. This codes for CASSRGALYTGELFF.

This chain joins TRBV7-3 and TRBJ2-2; possibly TRBD1 for D (6 bases). V was pared by 1 base and J by 6 bases, with 6 bases between. The CDR3 has 13 amino acids. CDR1 and CDR2 (germline): SGHTA, FQGTGA. The CDR3, as DNA: TGTGCCAGCAGCTTAAAGGGGGCCGGGGAGCTGTTTTTT. Protein product: CASSLKGAGELFF.